This TCR beta chain was documented in a study of T cell responses to AZD1222 COVID-19 vaccine. Assay: immunoSEQ multiplex PCR; the TCRdb copy retains only in-frame clones and omits some. The data contain some 130,000 clones, over 80% of them seen just once; the ten biggest clones take up approximately 7%. The CDR3 loop spans 15 amino acids. Germline V gives CDR1 MDHEN, CDR2 SYDVKM. With V trimmed by 3 bases and J by 0 bases, 3 bases remained unmatched. This chain connects TRBV28 to TRBJ1-1; 8 bases are shared with TRBD1. The receptor was derived from an adult who received the AZD1222 COVID-19 vaccine. Here the sequenced sample was peripheral blood, taken 28 days after the second AZD1222 dose. The CDR3 nucleotides read TGTGCCAGCAGTTTGGGGGACAGGTTGAACACTGAAGCTTTCTTT. Translating gives CASSLGDRLNTEAFF.